The 11 T cell receptor beta chains below come from one sample, sequenced in a study of Graves' ophthalmopathy and Graves' hyperthyroidism (dated by TCRdb to the late 2010s). These reads were obtained on an Illumina HiSeq 2000. For repertoire sequencing, the TCR beta CDR3 regions were amplified from RNA transcripts. HTBI primers and the Qiagen OneStep RT-PCR kit were used in a first-round RT-PCR, which was followed by a second-round multiplex PCR, size selection and purification. TCRdb trimmed public reads at Q25 via fastp, called clones via MiXCR and kept in-frame beta chains. Each CDR3 protein appears once, grouped with its most common genes and DNA. The sample has over a million distinct CDR3 sequences on record, 35% to 40% of them singletons. The ten largest clones capture roughly 10% of the sample. Sequencing input: peripheral blood or thyroid tissue (not recorded which). These receptors originate from an adult man with Graves' hyperthyroidism.

The J gene is TRBJ2-7, the V gene TRBV7-9, with unresolved D. Trimming shortened V by 5 bases and J by 2 bases, and 7 bases separated the two germline ends. The CDR3 runs 12 residues. Per germline, CDR1 SEHNR and CDR2 FQNEAQ (reference sequence). CDR3 nucleotides: TGTGCCAGCAGCACGACGGCCTACGAGCAGTACTTC. It is translated as CASSTTAYEQYF.

Note on this clonotype: A junction end diverges from the germline sequence, so it may reflect a read error. The chain is built from TRBV5-1 and TRBJ1-2; a possible D gene is TRBD1 (5 bases). Per the germline V gene, CDR1 is SGHRS and CDR2 is YFSETQ. CDR3 length equals 16 residues. CDR3 amino acids: CASSFGDEAGTAGYTF. The CDR3 coding sequence is TGTGCCAGCAGCTTCGGGGACGAAGCTGGTACTGCTGGCTACACCTTC.

The rearrangement uses TRBV12-3 or TRBV12-4 and TRBJ2-5, with D uncertain. V lost 5 bases, J lost 2 bases, and 9 bases lay in between. The CDR3 is made up of 13 amino acids. The CDR3 DNA reads TGTGCCAGCAGTACCGGGCCGCAAGAGACCCAGTACTTC. Encoded protein: CASSTGPQETQYF.

This chain uses TRBV13 with TRBJ2-7; tentative D call: TRBD1 (5 bases). The CDR3 has 14 residues. V lost 2 bases and J 5 bases, leaving 13 bases between the germline ends. The germline V gene has CDR1 PRHDT and CDR2 FYEKMQ (reference sequence). This CDR3 is CASSLYSGYHEQYF. The DNA for the CDR3 is TGTGCCAGCAGCTTATATTCAGGGTACCACGAGCAGTACTTC.

At least ten counts were recorded for this clonotype. The genes are TRBV2 and TRBJ2-7; tentatively, D is TRBD2 (6 bases). The CDR3 loop spans 14 amino acids. Germline V CDR1 and CDR2: SNHLY, FYNNEI. V lost 5 bases to trimming and J lost 7 bases, with 18 bases between them. In DNA form, the CDR3 reads TGTGCCAGCAGTTGGGGCCCCCTCGGGGGAGAGCAGTACTTC. It yields the protein CASSWGPLGGEQYF. The entire variable domain, with the rest obtained from reference TRBV2 and TRBJ2-7, is as follows: EPEVTQTPSHQVTQMGQEVILRCVPISNHLYFYWYRQILGQKVEFLVSFYNNEISEKSEIFDDQFSVERPDGSNFTLKIRSTKLEDSAMYFCASSWGPLGGEQYFGPGTRLTVT.

V is TRBV7-2 and J is TRBJ1-5; D not certain. Trimming shortened V by 5 bases and J by 7 bases, and 27 bases separated the two germline ends. The CDR3 runs 18 residues. Germline V gene data show CDR1 as SGHTA and CDR2 as FQGNSA. The CDR3 region has the DNA TGTGCCAGCAGCCGAACCACCCCGGGGAGGGTCGGACGCCAGCCCCAGCATTTT. This translates into CASSRTTPGRVGRQPQHF. Full variable domain (remainder filled in from reference TRBV7-2 and TRBJ1-5): GAGVSQSPSNKVTEKGKDVELRCDPISGHTALYWYRQSLGQGLEFLIYFQGNSAPDKSGLPSDRFSAERTGGSVSTLTIQRTQQEDSAVYLCASSRTTPGRVGRQPQHFGDGTRLSIL.

This clonotype came up many times. The chain employs TRBV2 and TRBJ2-7; D call uncertain. The CDR3 runs to 14 residues. The V end was cut by 1 base, the J end by 2 bases, with 9 bases between. Germline loops: CDR1 SNHLY, CDR2 FYNNEI. CDR3 sequence: CASSEDGPTYEQYF. In DNA, the CDR3 is TGTGCCAGCAGTGAAGACGGGCCGACCTACGAGCAGTACTTC.

The chain is built from TRBV4-1 and TRBJ2-5, with D possibly TRBD2 on 5 matching bases. The CDR3 loop spans 13 amino acids. Germline loops: CDR1 MGHRA, CDR2 YSYEKL. V lost 5 bases to trimming and J lost 7 bases, with 14 bases between them. As DNA, the CDR3 is TGCGCCAGCAGCTCCAACTCTGCGGGGACCCAGTACTTC. It codes for CASSSNSAGTQYF.

The chain couples TRBV29-1 to TRBJ1-5; TRBD1 aligns across 9 bases. After removal of 4 bases from V and 3 bases from J, the junction contained 10 bases not matched to a gene. This CDR3 spans 16 amino acids. Germline V gives CDR1 SQVTM, CDR2 ANQGSEA. The CDR3 DNA is TGCAGCGTTGTCAAGGACAGGGGAGGGGACAATCAGCCCCAGCATTTT. This translates into CSVVKDRGGDNQPQHF.

DNA of the CDR3: TGTGCCAGCAGCTTAATGCCGTCTAGCGGGCATGCTGAGCAGTTCTTC. It codes for CASSLMPSSGHAEQFF. V is TRBV7-3 and J is TRBJ2-7; 8 bases are shared with TRBD2. The closer fit of TRBJ2-1 to the DNA end suggests the J call may be wrong. The CDR3 contains 16 residues. The germline V gene has CDR1 SGHTA and CDR2 FQGTGA.

The sample holds many counts of this clonotype. The genes are TRBV19 and TRBJ1-3; no clear D. The CDR3 runs to 13 residues. CDR1 and CDR2 from the germline V gene are LNHDA and SQIVND (reference sequence). Trimming stripped 6 bases from V and 0 bases from J, with 6 bases between. The CDR3 region is CASRASSGNTIYF. Written as DNA, the CDR3 is TGTGCCAGTAGAGCCAGCTCTGGAAACACCATATATTTT.